This TCR beta chain derives from a study of tumor-infiltrating lymphocytes in primary liver carcinoma. This clonotype was counted between two and nine times. Its antigen is undetermined. No conserved phenylalanine or tryptophan ends this CDR3, so it is likely a read error. Unsorted bulk tissue of roughly 18-32 mg yielded co-extracted RNA and DNA. The patients presented with primary liver carcinoma, which was managed through surgical resection. Regarding the study as a whole: Blood had a significantly lower top-250-clone fraction than tumors did (p = 0.039). Tumor region pairs showed greater overlap than either tumor-adjacent or tumor-blood pairs did.

With a constant-region primer, TCR beta cDNA was made from approximately 500 ng of total RNA. A slightly modified ARM-PCR protocol with three nested multiplex PCR rounds produced these TCR beta libraries. A C-beta reverse primer was combined with TRBV1-TRBV30 forward primers in the first two PCR rounds, and each round had 10 cycles. A single record per CDR3 protein comes from TCRdb applying MiXCR to the multiplex PCR reads. This sample has tens of thousands of distinct CDR3 sequences, with about three quarters found just once. Germline loops: CDR1 WSHSY, CDR2 SAAADI. The CDR3 spans 14 residues. This TCR was recovered from a man aged 35-49 years with primary liver carcinoma and hepatitis B virus infection. The V call is TRBV10-2, the J call TRBJ1-2, with 9 bases aligning to TRBD1. Sample: tumor-adjacent normal liver tissue. The CDR3 DNA follows: TGCGCCATCAGTGAACAGGGGGCAAACTATGGCTACACCATC. This codes for CAISEQGANYGYTI.